This TCR beta chain is drawn from a study of human T cells and chemical hapten exposure. Before extraction, the whole blood was not fractionated, and total RNA was taken from it. General study findings and limits: Sensitizing with DPC caused no change in TCRs above 1 in 1000 frequency.

The germline gives CDR1 LNHDA, CDR2 SQIVND (reference sequence). The CDR3 loop spans 12 amino acids. V was pared by 5 bases and J by 15 bases, with 17 bases between. Original data processing: Sampled TCR counts reached a median of around 89,000 per sample, with values ranging from 23,224 to 690,600. Using its own MiXCR run on the 5' RACE reads, TCRdb lists one record per CDR3 protein. These V and J calls are TCRdb output, not the study's own analysis. The sample lists 130,000 or so distinct CDR3 sequences; 3.5% to 5% were seen once. This clonotype appeared a few times. Its target is unknown. The chain couples TRBV19 to TRBJ2-1, with unresolved D. This clonotype was obtained from a female donor in good health. CDR3 protein: CASSVGYRGLFF. As DNA, the CDR3 is TGTGCCAGTAGTGTAGGCTATCGAGGTCTGTTCTTC.